Listed below are T cell receptor beta chains from one sample, sequenced in a study of blood T cell repertoires in COVID-19. TCRdb's table, derived via immunoSEQ multiplex PCR, lists solely in-frame clones and lacks some. The data contain 95,000 to 110,000 clones, approximately 89% of them seen just once; the ten biggest clones take up 6.5% to 7%. The sequenced sample consisted of peripheral blood. The receptors come from a man in his forties or fifties with active or convalescent COVID-19. CDR3s include the opening cysteine and the closing phenylalanine or tryptophan. A D gene is named only where the DNA matches it firmly. The size field is filled for only some rows; it gives once, few, many or a size class.

size: -; D: TRBD1; J: TRBJ2-1; V: TRBV11-2; CDR3: CASSLVRGRTGAHNEQFF; DNA: TGTGCCAGCAGCTTAGTGAGGGGAAGGACAGGTGCCCACAATGAGCAGTTCTTC
size: -; D: -; J: TRBJ2-2; V: TRBV6-5; CDR3: CASTRPGGELFF; DNA: TGTGCCAGCACCCGACCGGGCGGGGAGCTGTTTTTT
size: -; D: -; J: TRBJ2-3; V: TRBV10-3; CDR3: CAVGGTGDTQYF; DNA: TGTGCCGTCGGGGGGACAGGAGATACGCAGTATTTT
size: -; D: -; J: TRBJ1-1; V: TRBV28; CDR3: CASSSPGLSGDTEAFF; DNA: TGTGCCAGCAGTTCACCAGGTTTATCAGGGGACACTGAAGCTTTCTTT
size: -; D: -; J: TRBJ1-1; V: TRBV29-1; CDR3: CSVEQGGNTEAFF; DNA: TGCAGCGTTGAACAGGGAGGAAACACTGAAGCTTTCTTT
size: -; D: -; J: TRBJ2-3; V: TRBV7-9; CDR3: CASSHQDGTDTQYF; DNA: TGTGCCAGCAGCCACCAGGATGGCACAGATACGCAGTATTTT
size: -; D: -; J: TRBJ2-7; V: TRBV7-9; CDR3: CASGRGYEQYF; DNA: TGTGCCAGCGGAAGGGGTTACGAGCAGTACTTC
size: -; D: TRBD1; J: TRBJ1-4; V: TRBV6-6; CDR3: CASSYGPGGRNPKLFF; DNA: TGTGCCAGCAGTTACGGTCCAGGGGGTAGAAATCCCAAACTGTTTTTT
size: -; D: -; J: TRBJ1-5; V: TRBV6-5; CDR3: CASSRSGSNQPQHF; DNA: TGTGCCAGCAGCCGATCCGGTAGCAATCAGCCCCAGCATTTT
size: -; D: -; J: TRBJ2-7; V: TRBV7-8; CDR3: CASSLDRLGRGGEQYF; DNA: TGTGCCAGCAGCTTAGATAGACTAGGAAGGGGAGGCGAGCAGTACTTC
size: -; D: -; J: TRBJ2-7; V: TRBV3-1/TRBV3-2; CDR3: CASSQDIRGDRRRF; DNA: TGTGCCAGCAGCCAAGATATCAGGGGGGACAGACGTAGGTTC
size: once; D: -; J: TRBJ1-1; V: TRBV28; CDR3: CASSLPSSLGAEAFF; DNA: TGTGCCAGCAGCCTCCCGTCCTCTCTGGGCGCTGAAGCTTTCTTT
size: -; D: -; J: TRBJ2-6; V: TRBV5-1; CDR3: CASSLDSSGANVLTF; DNA: TGCGCCAGCAGCTTGGACAGCTCTGGGGCCAACGTCCTGACTTTC
size: -; D: TRBD2; J: TRBJ2-3; V: TRBV7-2; CDR3: CASSLGGLATLTDTQYF; DNA: TGTGCCAGCAGCTTAGGGGGACTAGCGACACTGACAGATACGCAGTATTTT
size: -; D: TRBD2; J: TRBJ2-7; V: TRBV4-1; CDR3: CASSQDQTSGSYEQYF; DNA: TGCGCCAGCAGCCAAGATCAGACTAGCGGGAGTTACGAGCAGTACTTC
size: -; D: TRBD2; J: TRBJ2-3; V: TRBV6-6; CDR3: CASSQGLATDTQYF; DNA: TGTGCCAGCAGCCAGGGACTAGCGACAGATACGCAGTATTTT